The T cell receptor (beta chain) described here comes from a study of monozygotic twins with inflammatory bowel disease. Notes on the study in general: Twin concordance left repertoire similarity unchanged, with limited power a possible explanation for this lack of difference.

The CDR3 sequence is 14 residues long. Germline V gives CDR1 MNHNS, CDR2 SASEGT. The authors made each sample's cDNA in eight separate reactions. TCRdb reprocessed the 5' RACE reads and keeps a single row for each CDR3 protein, giving no DNA. The sample shows 110,000 to 150,000 distinct CDR3 sequences, and 1% to 1.5% sits with its ten largest clones. A note on this clonotype: Its specificity is unknown.

Input material: blood. The chain combines TRBV6-1 with TRBJ2-6; the D call from TCRdb, TRBD2, cannot be confirmed without DNA. The TCR sequence derives from a human donor with ulcerative colitis or Crohn's disease, or a healthy co-twin of an affected twin (not recorded which). The CDR3 region is CASGTRAGANVLTF.